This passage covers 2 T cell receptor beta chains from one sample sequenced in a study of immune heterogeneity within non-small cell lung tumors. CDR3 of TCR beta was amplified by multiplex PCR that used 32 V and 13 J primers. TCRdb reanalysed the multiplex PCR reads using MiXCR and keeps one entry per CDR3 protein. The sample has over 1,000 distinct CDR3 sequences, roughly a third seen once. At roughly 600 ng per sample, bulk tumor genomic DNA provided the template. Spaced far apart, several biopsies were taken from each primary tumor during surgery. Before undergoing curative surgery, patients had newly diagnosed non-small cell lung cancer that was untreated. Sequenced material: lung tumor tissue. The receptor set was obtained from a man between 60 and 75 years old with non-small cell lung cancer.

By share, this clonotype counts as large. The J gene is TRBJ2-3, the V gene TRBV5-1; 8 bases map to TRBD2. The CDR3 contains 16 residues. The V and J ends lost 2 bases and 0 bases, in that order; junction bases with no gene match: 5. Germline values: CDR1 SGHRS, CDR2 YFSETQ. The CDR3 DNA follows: TGCGCCAGCAGCTTTTACCCTAGCGGGAGCACAGATACGCAGTATTTT. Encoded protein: CASSFYPSGSTDTQYF.

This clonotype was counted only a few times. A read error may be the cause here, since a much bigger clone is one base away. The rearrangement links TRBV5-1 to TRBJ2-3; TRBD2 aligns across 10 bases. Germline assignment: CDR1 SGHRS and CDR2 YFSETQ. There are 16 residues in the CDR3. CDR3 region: CASSFYPSGSTYTQYF. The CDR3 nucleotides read TGCGCCAGCAGCTTTTACCCTAGCGGGAGCACATATACGCAGTATTTT.